These 7 T cell receptor beta chains were sequenced from one sample in a study of T cell responses to AZD1222 COVID-19 vaccine (dated by TCRdb to the early 2020s). This specimen's time point label, per the study, means: baseline before first vaccination. The library came from the immunoSEQ multiplex PCR assay. TCRdb provides this immuneACCESS table in a form limited to in-frame rearrangements. Some clones are lacking; in checked studies, under half of them reflect an unresolved V gene, and why the rest are absent is not known. Present in this sample are some 120,000 clones, about 85% of which were seen just once. Approximately 1.4% of the sample lies in the top ten. This specimen consisted of peripheral blood, obtained on day 0 of AZD1222 vaccination. The receptors shown here come from an adult in good health.

The chain has TRBV3-1 (or the pseudogene TRBV3-2) and TRBJ2-5; either TRBD1 or TRBD2 may supply D (5 bases each). This CDR3 contains 14 residues. V was pared by 4 bases and J by 5 bases, with 14 bases between. The germline gives CDR1 LGHDT, CDR2 YNNKEL (reference sequence). CDR3 residues: CASSRFAGAETQYF. CDR3 sequence (DNA): TGTGCCAGCAGCCGATTCGCCGGGGCTGAGACCCAGTACTTC.

This chain connects TRBV11-2 to TRBJ2-3; D might be TRBD1 (6 bases). There are 13 residues in the CDR3. CDR1 is SGHAT, CDR2 FQNNGV, per germline. The V and J ends lost 8 bases and 6 bases respectively, with 15 bases between them. CDR3 in amino acids: CASGGLGPDTQYF. In nucleotides, the CDR3 is TGTGCCAGCGGGGGCCTAGGACCCGATACGCAGTATTTT. The entire variable domain, with the rest obtained from reference TRBV11-2 and TRBJ2-3, is as follows: EAGVAQSPRYKIIEKRQSVAFWCNPISGHATLYWYQQILGQGPKLLIQFQNNGVVDDSQLPKDRFSAERLKGVDSTLKIQPAKLEDSAVYLCASGGLGPDTQYFGPGTRLTVL.

The V gene is TRBV29-1, the J gene TRBJ1-6; no reliable D call. V was clipped by 7 bases and J by 5 bases, with 12 bases between them. In germline, CDR1 is SQVTM, CDR2 ANQGSEA. The CDR3 covers 13 residues. This CDR3 reads CSASGSNNSPLHF. CDR3 DNA: TGCAGCGCTTCGGGGTCTAATAATTCACCCCTCCACTTT.

The chain links TRBV23-1 to TRBJ1-5, with D unclear. TRBV23-1 is noted as an ORF with a role that remains uncertain. Trimming pared 4 bases from V and 0 bases from J, leaving 10 bases between. CDR3 length: 15 amino acids. The DNA for the CDR3 is TGCGCCAGCAGTCCCATGGACCTTAGCAATCAGCCCCAGCATTTT. Translating gives CASSPMDLSNQPQHF.

The CDR3, as DNA: TGTGCCAGCAGTTTGGAGAGGGCCACTAACTATGGCTACACCTTC. It translates to CASSLERATNYGYTF. This chain joins TRBV2 and TRBJ1-2; D not resolved. The CDR3 covers 15 residues. Trimming stripped 5 bases from V and 0 bases from J, with 13 bases between. Germline CDR1 reads SNHLY; CDR2 reads FYNNEI.

V and J are TRBV28 and TRBJ1-6, with D tentatively TRBD1 (5 bases). The CDR3 totals 20 residues. The V gene lost 3 bases and the J gene lost 1 base, with 22 bases spanning the gap. Germline V gene sequence: CDR1 MDHEN, CDR2 SYDVKM. The CDR3 here is CASSFAPGASTRSYNSPLHF. The CDR3 nucleotides read TGTGCCAGCAGTTTTGCGCCCGGGGCATCTACGAGGTCCTATAATTCACCCCTCCACTTT.

This clone was observed once. This chain joins TRBV12-3 or TRBV12-4 and TRBJ1-6; D is unclear. The CDR3 totals 13 residues. V dropped 1 base and J dropped 8 bases, with 6 bases sitting between them. The CDR3 is CASSLGEHSPLHF. CDR3 bases: TGTGCCAGCAGTTTAGGGGAGCATTCACCCCTCCACTTT.